This passage covers 18 T cell receptor beta chains from one sample sequenced in a study of blood T cell repertoires in COVID-19. The repertoire was sequenced with immunoSEQ multiplex PCR; TCRdb's copy has only in-frame clones and lacks some. Of just over 150,000 clones detected, roughly 80% appear once; the ten largest clones hold 5.5% to 7.5%. Input material: peripheral blood. The receptor set was obtained from a woman aged 35 to 49 with COVID-19, enrolled during active disease.

The J gene is TRBJ2-3, the V gene TRBV11-2; 7 nucleotides align to TRBD2. Germline-derived CDR1 and CDR2 are SGHAT and FQNNGV. V shed 5 bases and J 2 bases; nucleotides not matched to a gene: 10. The CDR3 loop spans 16 amino acids. The CDR3 DNA follows: TGTGCCAGCAGCACCCGGGCTAGCGGCTTCACAGATACGCAGTATTTT. It yields the protein CASSTRASGFTDTQYF.

The chain uses TRBV3-1 (or the pseudogene TRBV3-2) and TRBJ1-4; 9 bases map to TRBD1. Losses at the gene ends were 4 bases for V and 0 bases for J; bases not matched to a gene: 12. Germline V gives CDR1 LGHDT, CDR2 YNNKEL (reference sequence). The CDR3 is 19 amino acids. CDR3 residues: CASSPKQGARRATNEKLFF. The CDR3 DNA sequence: TGTGCCAGCAGCCCCAAACAGGGGGCGCGGCGGGCAACTAATGAAAAACTGTTTTTT.

Written as DNA, the CDR3 is TGTGCCAGCAGTGTTCGGGCAGGGGGCAATCAGCCCCAGCATTTT. As protein: CASSVRAGGNQPQHF. The chain recombines TRBV2 with TRBJ1-5; D might be TRBD1 (6 bases). V shed 4 bases and J shed 2 bases, with 12 bases lying between them. The CDR3 spans 15 residues. Germline CDR1 is SNHLY and CDR2 is FYNNEI.

There are many counts of this clone. The chain uses TRBV16 and TRBJ1-2; TRBD1 might be the D (6 bases). CDR3 length: 17 residues. Germline V gene sequence: CDR1 KGHSY, CDR2 FQNENV. The germline V and J ends were trimmed by 2 bases and 4 bases, with 20 bases remaining between them. CDR3 nucleotides: TGTGCCAGCAGCCAAAGGGGGACAAAGAGATCAATCTATGGCTACACCTTC. Translating it yields CASSQRGTKRSIYGYTF.

V usage is TRBV5-4 and J usage is TRBJ2-3; maybe TRBD2 (5 bases). The CDR3 is 14 amino acids. V lost 3 bases, J lost 5 bases, and 13 bases lay in between. Per germline, CDR1 SGHNT and CDR2 YYREEE (reference sequence). In nucleotides, the CDR3 is TGTGCCAGCAGCTACCTTTTAGGACTAGATACGCAGTATTTT. Translation: CASSYLLGLDTQYF. Full variable domain (remainder filled in from reference TRBV5-4 and TRBJ2-3): ETGVTQSPTHLIKTRGQQVTLRCSSQSGHNTVSWYQQALGQGPQFIFQYYREEENGRGNFPPRFSGLQFPNYSSELNVNALELDDSALYLCASSYLLGLDTQYFGPGTRLTVL.

This clone was found once. The chain recombines TRBV28 with TRBJ1-1; D is ambiguous. Germline assignment: CDR1 MDHEN and CDR2 SYDVKM. This CDR3 has 15 residues. Trimming cost V 2 bases and J 1 base, with 11 bases left between them. In DNA, the CDR3 is TGTGCCAGCAGTTTAGTCGGGTTCACGAACACTGAAGCTTTCTTT. This gives the protein CASSLVGFTNTEAFF.

The V and J genes are TRBV19 and TRBJ1-5, with a weak D call TRBD1 (5 bases). The ends were cut back, 3 bases at V and 2 bases at J, with 14 bases in the middle. The CDR3 extends over 16 amino acids. Germline CDR1 is LNHDA and CDR2 is SQIVND (reference sequence). The CDR3 loop reads CASSILLGGGNQPQHF. The CDR3 nucleotides are TGTGCCAGTAGTATCTTGTTGGGGGGAGGCAATCAGCCCCAGCATTTT.

The chain has TRBV25-1 and TRBJ2-7, with D perhaps matching TRBD2 (5 bases). V lost 4 bases, J lost 1 base, and 8 bases lay in between. The CDR3 length is 13 residues. Germline values: CDR1 MGHDK, CDR2 SYGVNS. The CDR3 is CASSGSGSYEQYF. CDR3 in DNA: TGTGCCAGCAGTGGGTCGGGATCCTACGAGCAGTACTTC.

The chain uses TRBV5-1 and TRBJ2-3; 7 positions agree with TRBD2. V was pared by 3 bases and J by 2 bases, with 9 bases of the junction left unmatched. Germline assignment: CDR1 SGHRS and CDR2 YFSETQ. The CDR3 loop spans 16 amino acids. The CDR3 bases are TGCGCCAGCAGCTCCGAAGCGGGATCGCCCACAGATACGCAGTATTTT. It yields the protein CASSSEAGSPTDTQYF.

The rearrangement joins TRBV27 to TRBJ2-1; a weak D match, TRBD2 (6 bases). V dropped 6 bases and J dropped 2 bases, with 14 bases sitting between them. Germline V gives CDR1 MNHEY, CDR2 SMNVEV (reference sequence). This CDR3 has 15 amino acids. The chain's CDR3 is CASRAAGPTYNEQFF. The CDR3 DNA follows: TGTGCCAGCAGAGCGGCGGGACCCACCTACAATGAGCAGTTCTTC.

The gene calls are TRBV9 and TRBJ1-4, with D possibly being TRBD1 (6 bases). Trimming removed 0 bases from V and 5 bases from J, with 20 bases in between. Germline assignment: CDR1 SGDLS and CDR2 YYNGEE. The CDR3 extends over 18 amino acids. The CDR3 loop is CASSVGRDRGGENEKLFF. In DNA form, the CDR3 reads TGTGCCAGCAGCGTAGGAAGGGACCGAGGGGGAGAGAATGAAAAACTGTTTTTT.

This chain uses TRBV5-6 with TRBJ2-7, with D uncertain. CDR1 SGHDT and CDR2 YYEEEE come from the germline V gene. Trimming took off 0 bases at V and 7 bases at J, with 8 bases between the two ends. The CDR3 is 12 residues long. CDR3 region: CASSLGPLEQYV. In DNA, the CDR3 is TGTGCCAGCAGCTTGGGTCCCCTTGAGCAGTACGTC.

The chain has TRBV7-9 and TRBJ1-2; 9 bases are a match to TRBD1. The V gene's germline CDR1 is SEHNR and CDR2 FQNEAQ (reference sequence). The V segment lost 7 bases and the J segment 4 bases; nucleotides outside the gene matches: 10. This CDR3 is 15 amino acids long. This CDR3 is CASNLRTGDGYGYTF. Written as DNA, the CDR3 is TGTGCCAGCAACCTCAGGACAGGGGACGGCTATGGCTACACCTTC.

This sequence joins TRBV11-3 and TRBJ2-1; 8 positions agree with TRBD2. The CDR3 runs to 16 residues. V lost 3 bases, J lost 7 bases, and 11 bases stayed unmatched. Germline CDR1 is SGHNT and CDR2 is YENEEA. The CDR3 protein is CASSFSGGPEGNEQFF. CDR3 bases: TGTGCCAGCAGCTTCAGCGGGGGCCCTGAGGGGAATGAGCAGTTCTTC.

The chain carries TRBV1 and TRBJ2-1; the table assigns TRBD2, which was not confirmed against the DNA. TRBV1 represents a pseudogene. This CDR3 has 17 amino acids. CDR3: CTSSQRGERGNYNEQFF. In DNA form, the CDR3 reads TGCACCAGCAGCCAAAGGGGGGAGCGGGGGAACTACAATGAGCAGTTCTTC.

The rearrangement joins TRBV28 to TRBJ2-5; D is undetermined. Germline V gene lookup returns CDR1 MDHEN and CDR2 SYDVKM. V gave up 3 bases and J gave up 5 bases, with 10 bases separating them. The CDR3 length is 13 residues. CDR3 DNA: TGTGCCAGCAGTTTTCCAGCGTTGGAGACCCAGTACTTC. Protein: CASSFPALETQYF.

The V call is TRBV6-5, the J call TRBJ1-3; TRBD1 might be the D (6 bases). The germline CDR1 and CDR2 sequences are MNHEY and SVGAGI. The CDR3 spans 14 residues. V was trimmed by 7 bases and J by 4 bases, leaving 14 bases between them. CDR3 sequence reads: CASKRTAPGNTIYF. CDR3 coding DNA: TGTGCCAGCAAACGGACAGCTCCGGGAAACACCATATATTTT.

V is TRBV10-2 and J is TRBJ2-5, with D possibly matching TRBD1 (6 bases). V lost 3 bases to trimming and J lost 1 base, with 9 bases between them. The germline CDR1 and CDR2 sequences are WSHSY and SAAADI. This CDR3 is built from 14 residues. The CDR3 coding sequence is TGCGCCAGCAGTGAACAGGGTGCCCAAGAGACCCAGTACTTC. Translation: CASSEQGAQETQYF.